This T cell receptor (beta chain) was captured by sequencing in a study of blood T cell repertoires in COVID-19. Original processing notes: Reference gene primer amplification yielded estimated nucleated cell counts. Produced via immunoSEQ multiplex PCR; TCRdb's table is partial and in-frame only. V and J calls plus clone size are reproduced from that table; the DNA served to infer D and trimming. Here the sample spans around 160,000 clones, around 83% being singletons. The participants were between roughly 18 and 89 years old and came from under 25 US areas. Cohort allocation depended upon clinical history that participants reported. Shortly before study entry, within 2 weeks, exposed participants had met a COVID-19 case. In germline, CDR1 is SGDLS, CDR2 YYNGEE. The CDR3 extends over 16 amino acids. Trimming cost V 4 bases and J 6 bases, with 19 bases left between them.

The TCR originated in a woman aged 45-60 years who had been exposed to COVID-19. The sample was PBMCs or T cells enriched from blood (not recorded which). The rearrangement links TRBV9 to TRBJ2-2; D perhaps matches TRBD2 (6 bases). The CDR3 bases are TGTGCCAGCAGCCCCCGGTGGCAGGGACTGGCCGGGGAGCTGTTTTTT. Translated: CASSPRWQGLAGELFF.